This T cell receptor (beta chain) derives from a study of cytomegalovirus exposure and HLA in healthy donors. Study-wide points: Some TCR beta chains (around 180 of them) were listed as cytomegalovirus-associated.

This PCR relied on a set of 60 Vbeta primers and 13 Jbeta primers. The table came from immunoSEQ multiplex PCR; TCRdb's copy has only in-frame clones and leaves some out. This sample has 150,000 or so clones, with about three quarters found just once. Notes on this clone: The target antigen is unknown. Other DNA sequences in the sample encode the same CDR3.

The germline V gene has CDR1 SGHRS and CDR2 YFSETQ. The V gene lost 5 bases and the J gene lost 5 bases, with 19 bases spanning the gap. The CDR3 loop spans 15 amino acids. The sequence was obtained from a man younger than 45 in good health and CMV-seropositive. This chain connects TRBV5-1 to TRBJ2-5, with D possibly matching TRBD2 (5 bases). Sample: PBMCs. Here the CDR3 reads CASRRRPGQQETQYF. In DNA, the CDR3 is TGCGCCAGCAGGCGGAGGCCAGGCCAACAGGAGACCCAGTACTTC.